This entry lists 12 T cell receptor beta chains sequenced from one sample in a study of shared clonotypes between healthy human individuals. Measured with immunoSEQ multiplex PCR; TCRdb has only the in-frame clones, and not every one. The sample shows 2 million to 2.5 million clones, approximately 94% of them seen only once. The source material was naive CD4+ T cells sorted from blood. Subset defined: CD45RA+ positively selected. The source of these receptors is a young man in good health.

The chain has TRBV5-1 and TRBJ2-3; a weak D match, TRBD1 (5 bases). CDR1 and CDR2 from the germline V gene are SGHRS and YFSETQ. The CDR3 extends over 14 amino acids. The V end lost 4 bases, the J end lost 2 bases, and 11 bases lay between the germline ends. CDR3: CASSEGHSTDTQYF. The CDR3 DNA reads TGCGCCAGCAGCGAAGGACATTCCACAGATACGCAGTATTTT.

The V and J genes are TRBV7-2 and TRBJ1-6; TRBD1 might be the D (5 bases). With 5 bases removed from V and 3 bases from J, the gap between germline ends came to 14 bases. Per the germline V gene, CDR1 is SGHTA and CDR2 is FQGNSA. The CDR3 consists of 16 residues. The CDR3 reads CASSAAQGNYNSPLHF. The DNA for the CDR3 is TGTGCCAGCAGCGCCGCGCAGGGAAACTATAATTCACCCCTCCACTTT.

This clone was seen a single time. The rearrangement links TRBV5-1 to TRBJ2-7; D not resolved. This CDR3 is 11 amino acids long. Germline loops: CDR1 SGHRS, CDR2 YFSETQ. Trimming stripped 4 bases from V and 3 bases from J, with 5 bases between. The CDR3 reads CASSDDYEQYF. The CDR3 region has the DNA TGCGCCAGCAGCGACGACTACGAGCAGTACTTC.

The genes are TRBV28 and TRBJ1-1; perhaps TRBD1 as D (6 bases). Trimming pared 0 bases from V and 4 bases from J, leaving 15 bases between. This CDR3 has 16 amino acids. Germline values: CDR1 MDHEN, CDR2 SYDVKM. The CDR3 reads CASSLWGAGLSTEAFF. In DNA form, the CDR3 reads TGTGCCAGCAGTTTATGGGGGGCTGGGTTGAGCACTGAAGCTTTCTTT. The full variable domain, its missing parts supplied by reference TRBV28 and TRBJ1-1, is DVKVTQSSRYLVKRTGEKVFLECVQDMDHENMFWYRQDPGLGLRLIYFSYDVKMKEKGDIPEGYSVSREKKERFSLILESASTNQTSMYLCASSLWGAGLSTEAFFGQGTRLTVV.

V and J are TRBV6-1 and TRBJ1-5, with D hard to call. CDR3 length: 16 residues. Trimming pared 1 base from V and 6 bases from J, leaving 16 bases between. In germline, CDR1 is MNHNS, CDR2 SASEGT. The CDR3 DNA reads TGTGCCAGCAGTGAAGGGTGGAGGGAGGGATCTCAGCCCCAGCATTTT. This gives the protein CASSEGWREGSQPQHF.

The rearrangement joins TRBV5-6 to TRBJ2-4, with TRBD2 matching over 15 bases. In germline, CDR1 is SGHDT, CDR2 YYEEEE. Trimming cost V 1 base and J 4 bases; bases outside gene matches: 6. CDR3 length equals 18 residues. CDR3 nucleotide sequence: TGTGCCAGCAGCTTGCCCCCCGGGACTAGCGGGGGGAAAAACATTCAGTACTTC. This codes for CASSLPPGTSGGKNIQYF.

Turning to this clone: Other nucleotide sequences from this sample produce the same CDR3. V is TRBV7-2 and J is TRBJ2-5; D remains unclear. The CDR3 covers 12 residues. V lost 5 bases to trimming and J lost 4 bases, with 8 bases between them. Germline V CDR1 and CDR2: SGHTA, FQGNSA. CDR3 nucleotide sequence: TGTGCCAGCAGCCGGCCCCTAGAGACCCAGTACTTC. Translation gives CASSRPLETQYF.

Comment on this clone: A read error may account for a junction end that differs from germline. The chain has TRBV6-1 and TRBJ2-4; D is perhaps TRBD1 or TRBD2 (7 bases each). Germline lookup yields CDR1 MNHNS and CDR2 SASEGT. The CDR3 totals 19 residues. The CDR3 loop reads CASSEGRGLVELAKNIQYF. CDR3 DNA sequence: TGTGCCAGCAGCGAAGGGAGGGGGCTGGTTGAGCTAGCCAAAAACATTCAGTACTTC.

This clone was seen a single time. CDR3 region: CASSIGTSSTEAFF. The CDR3 DNA reads TGTGCCAGTAGTATTGGGACTAGTAGCACTGAAGCTTTCTTT. The chain is built from TRBV19 and TRBJ1-1; weak D call: TRBD1 (5 bases). The CDR3 totals 14 residues. V was trimmed by 3 bases and J by 4 bases, leaving 12 bases between them. CDR1 LNHDA and CDR2 SQIVND come from the germline V gene (reference sequence).

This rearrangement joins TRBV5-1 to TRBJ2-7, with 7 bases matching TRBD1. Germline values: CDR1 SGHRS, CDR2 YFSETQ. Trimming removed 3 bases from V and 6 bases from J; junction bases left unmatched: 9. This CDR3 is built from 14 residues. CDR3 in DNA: TGCGCCAGCAGCTCGGGACAGACTAACCTCGAGCAGTACTTC. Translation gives CASSSGQTNLEQYF.

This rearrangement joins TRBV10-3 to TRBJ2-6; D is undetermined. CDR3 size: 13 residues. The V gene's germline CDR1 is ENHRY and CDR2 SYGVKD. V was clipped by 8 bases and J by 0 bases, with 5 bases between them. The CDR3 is CAIGDSGANVLTF. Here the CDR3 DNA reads TGTGCCATCGGGGACTCTGGGGCCAACGTCCTGACTTTC.

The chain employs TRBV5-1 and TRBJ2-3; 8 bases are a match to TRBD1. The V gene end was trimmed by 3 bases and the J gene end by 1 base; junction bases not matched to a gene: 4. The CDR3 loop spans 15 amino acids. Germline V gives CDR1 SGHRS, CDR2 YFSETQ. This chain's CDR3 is CASSWTGSGTDTQYF. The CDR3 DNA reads TGCGCCAGCAGCTGGACAGGGTCGGGCACAGATACGCAGTATTTT. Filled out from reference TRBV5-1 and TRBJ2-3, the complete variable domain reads KAGVTQTPRYLIKTRGQQVTLSCSPISGHRSVSWYQQTPGQGLQFLFEYFSETQRNKGNFPGRFSGRQFSNSRSEMNVSTLELGDSALYLCASSWTGSGTDTQYFGPGTRLTVL.